This T cell receptor (beta chain) was sequenced in a study of blood T cell repertoires in COVID-19 (dated by TCRdb to the early 2020s). Background on the whole study: Samples from collaborators originated in the United States, Italy and Spain and spanned both the acute and convalescent phases of COVID-19. Sample metadata almost always included a de-identified subject ID, COVID-19 status, age in years and sex. Where available, HLA class I and class II types were taken from metadata supplied by the sample provider and were not determined by assay-based typing. The material from the prospective study consisted of cDNA or gDNA derived from T cells, B-cell-depleted T cells, or PBMCs. The dataset comprised deeply sampled blood TCRbeta repertoires from subjects exposed to, actively infected with, or recovered from COVID-19. A freely available public database, intended as a resource for researchers studying the immune response to SARS-CoV-2, is where the repertoires were released. The samples were drawn from two sources: the first 160 participants of the ongoing ImmuneRACE study, and fewer than 1,500 subjects contributed by 6 global collaborators.

Spanning cysteine to phenylalanine, the CDR3 consists of 16 amino acids. Just CDR3 DNA is preserved here, 48 bases in frame from base 1. V and J are truncated by 0 bases and 0 bases respectively, leaving an intervening sequence of 11 bases. CDR1 is given as KGHSH and CDR2 as LQKENI, both from the germline V gene. TCRbeta CDR3 regions were amplified from genomic DNA by means of the immunoSEQ Assay, a bias-controlled multiplex PCR. In the original analysis: Within the assay, amplification of reference gene primers was used to estimate how many nucleated cells each sample contained. To quantify the absolute abundance of each unique TCRbeta CDR3 rearrangement, sequence reads were collapsed and filtered. For each sample, productive Simpson clonality was calculated as the square root of Simpson's diversity index over productive rearrangements. In TCRdb, the immuneACCESS table is reduced to in-frame sequences with V and J assigned. These tables do not hold every clone; where another copy was compared, an unresolved V gene accounts for under half, and the others remain unexplained. Clonal size and the V and J genes are those of that table, whereas D and trimming came from the DNA. This sample is represented by roughly 120,000 clones; around 83% of them were singletons. The ten most abundant clones make up roughly 3% of the sample.

Remarks on this clone: What this receptor recognizes is not known. Per-nucleotide qualities are absent, and no much larger clonotype sits a single base away.

Here is what the overall study found, with its caveats: The quantity of clinical and demographic metadata differed by source and by participant and was supplied without curation.

At one collaborating source in Seattle, patients were enrolled during active infection and were followed longitudinally through the course of disease. The collaborating institutions used their own protocols to collect whole blood in K2EDTA tubes. For TCRbeta analysis, collaborators shipped samples in one of three forms: frozen whole blood, isolated PBMCs, or DNA extracted from either of those sample types. The source material was peripheral blood. This receptor chain uses TRBV18 and TRBJ1-2, with no confidently assigned D gene. This clonotype was obtained from a woman older than 75 with COVID-19, enrolled during active disease. The CDR3 protein is CASSPPTRGANYGYTF. The base sequence is TGTGCCAGCTCACCACCGACCCGGGGAGCTAACTATGGCTACACCTTC.